This T cell receptor beta chain was recorded in a study of spatial heterogeneity in lung cancer. Study details: Each unique TCR and UMI combination was seen more than ten times on average in raw reads.

Study-level results: Counts of expanded alpha and beta TCRs within tumors tracked the tumor nonsynonymous mutation count.

Regarding time point: sample taken at primary tumor resection. CDR3 length: 13 amino acids. V shed 3 bases and J shed 2 bases, with 9 bases lying between them. The germline gives CDR1 GTSNPN, CDR2 SVGIG (reference sequence). TCR cDNA molecules each had a unique molecular identifier. TCRdb recomputed calls from the 5' RACE reads with MiXCR, one row per CDR3 protein. The top ten hold about a sixth of the sample, which has 14,000 or so distinct CDR3 sequences, about 4.8% seen once. This clonotype was counted ten times or more. The target antigen is unknown. The gene calls are TRBV30 and TRBJ2-3, with unresolved D. This clonotype originated in a female donor with early-stage non-small cell lung cancer. Sequenced here: lung tumor tissue, sampled at surgery. Written as DNA, the CDR3 is TGTGCCTGGAGGAAAGAAAACACAGATACGCAGTATTTT. It yields the protein CAWRKENTDTQYF.